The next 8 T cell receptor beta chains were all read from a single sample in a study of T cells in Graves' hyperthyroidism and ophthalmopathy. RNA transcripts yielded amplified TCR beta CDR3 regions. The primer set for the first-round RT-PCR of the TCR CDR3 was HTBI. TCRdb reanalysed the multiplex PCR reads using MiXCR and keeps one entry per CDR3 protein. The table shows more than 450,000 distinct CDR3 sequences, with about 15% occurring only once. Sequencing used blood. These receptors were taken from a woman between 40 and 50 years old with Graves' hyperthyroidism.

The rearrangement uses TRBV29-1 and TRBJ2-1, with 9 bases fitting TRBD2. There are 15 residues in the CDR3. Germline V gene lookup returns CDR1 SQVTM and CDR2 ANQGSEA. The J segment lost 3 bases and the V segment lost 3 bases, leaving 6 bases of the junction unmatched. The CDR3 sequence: CSVEGLARHYNEQFF. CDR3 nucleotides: TGCAGCGTTGAGGGACTAGCTCGGCACTACAATGAGCAGTTCTTC.

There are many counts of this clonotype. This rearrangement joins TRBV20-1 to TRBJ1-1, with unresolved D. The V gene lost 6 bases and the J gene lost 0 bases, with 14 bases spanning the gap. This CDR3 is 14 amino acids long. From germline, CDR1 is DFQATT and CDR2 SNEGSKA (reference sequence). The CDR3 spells CSARAGRVNTEAFF. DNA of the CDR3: TGCAGTGCCCGGGCCGGTCGGGTGAACACTGAAGCTTTCTTT.

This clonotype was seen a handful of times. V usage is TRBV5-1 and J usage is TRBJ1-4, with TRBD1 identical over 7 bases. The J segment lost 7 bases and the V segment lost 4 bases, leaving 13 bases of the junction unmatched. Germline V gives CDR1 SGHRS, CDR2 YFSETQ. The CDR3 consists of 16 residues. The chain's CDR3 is CASSPAKTGSGEKLFF. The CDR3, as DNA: TGCGCCAGCAGCCCTGCTAAGACAGGGAGCGGTGAAAAACTGTTTTTT.

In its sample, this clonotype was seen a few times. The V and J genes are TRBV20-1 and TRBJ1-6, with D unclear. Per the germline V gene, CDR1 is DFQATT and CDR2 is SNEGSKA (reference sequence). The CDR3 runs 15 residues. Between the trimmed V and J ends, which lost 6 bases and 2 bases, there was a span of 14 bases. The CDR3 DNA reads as TGCAGTGCGAGGGCCCCAGGCGCCTATAATTCACCCCTCCACTTT. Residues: CSARAPGAYNSPLHF.

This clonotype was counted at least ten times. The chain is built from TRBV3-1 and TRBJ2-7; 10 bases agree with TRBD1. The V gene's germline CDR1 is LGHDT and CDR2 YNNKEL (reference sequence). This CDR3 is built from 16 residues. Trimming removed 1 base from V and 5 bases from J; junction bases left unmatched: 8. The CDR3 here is CASSQGTGTGVNEQYF. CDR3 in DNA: TGTGCCAGCAGCCAAGGTACCGGGACAGGGGTCAACGAGCAGTACTTC.

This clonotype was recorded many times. The CDR3 bases are TGCGCCAGCAGCTCGGGATTGGCCAGCACAGATACGCAGTATTTT. Translated, it gives CASSSGLASTDTQYF. J is TRBJ2-3 and V is TRBV5-1; weak D call: TRBD2 (5 bases). The germline CDR1 and CDR2 sequences are SGHRS and YFSETQ. V lost 3 bases and J 0 bases, leaving 11 bases between the germline ends. The CDR3 length is 15 residues. The entire variable domain, with the rest obtained from reference TRBV5-1 and TRBJ2-3, is as follows: KAGVTQTPRYLIKTRGQQVTLSCSPISGHRSVSWYQQTPGQGLQFLFEYFSETQRNKGNFPGRFSGRQFSNSRSEMNVSTLELGDSALYLCASSSGLASTDTQYFGPGTRLTVL.

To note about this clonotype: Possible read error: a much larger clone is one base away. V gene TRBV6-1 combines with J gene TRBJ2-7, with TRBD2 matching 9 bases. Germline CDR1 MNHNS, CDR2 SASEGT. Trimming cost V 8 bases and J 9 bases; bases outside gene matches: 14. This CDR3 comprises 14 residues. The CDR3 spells CASHAGGTQNGQYF. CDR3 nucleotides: TGTGCCAGCCATGCGGGAGGGACTCAAAACGGGCAGTACTTC.

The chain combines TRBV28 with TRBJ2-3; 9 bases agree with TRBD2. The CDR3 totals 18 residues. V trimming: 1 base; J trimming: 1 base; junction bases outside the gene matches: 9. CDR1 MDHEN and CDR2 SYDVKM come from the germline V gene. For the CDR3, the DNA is TGTGCCAGCAGTTTATCGGGTAGCGGGAGTGTCGGCACAGATACGCAGTATTTT. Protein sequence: CASSLSGSGSVGTDTQYF.